Detailed here is one T cell receptor (beta chain). This entry is derived from a study of T cell repertoires in aging, cancer and after chemotherapy. Study in general: Over several months to years, re-sampled healthy donor repertoires clearly shared clones.

Amplification of TCR beta used genomic DNA extracted from peripheral blood. Rearranged V-D-J TRB sequences were amplified with a mixed TRB-A/B primer pool. TCRdb re-derived calls from the multiplex PCR reads in MiXCR, one entry per CDR3 protein. The table has approximately 10,000 distinct CDR3 sequences, under 45% seen once. Between the trimmed V and J ends, which lost 5 bases and 8 bases, there was a span of 15 bases. Germline CDR1 is GTSNPN and CDR2 is SVGIG (reference sequence). CDR3 length: 12 residues. Sequencing used blood. The genes are TRBV30 and TRBJ1-2; no clear D gene. This receptor was obtained from a human donor in good health. The chain's CDR3 is CAWFFGYSGYTF. The CDR3 nucleotides read TGTGCCTGGTTCTTCGGGTATAGCGGCTACACCTTC.